The 25 T cell receptor beta chains presented below share a single source sample, sequenced in a study of shared clonotypes between healthy human individuals (dated by TCRdb to 2018 to 2021). Library prep was done by the immunoSEQ multiplex PCR assay. This immuneACCESS table, as held by TCRdb, lists in-frame sequences with V and J called but not all clones. Of the missing ones, under half trace to an unresolved V gene in checked studies; the others have no known cause. The sample yields about 1.5 million clones; roughly 98% were counted once. 0.4% to 0.45% of the sample is in the top ten clones. The sample comprised naive CD4+ T cells sorted from blood. What this sample's cell subset or site label stands for: CD45RA+ positively selected. These receptors came from a man aged 30 to 39 in good health.

The chain has TRBV5-6 and TRBJ1-1, with D unclear. CDR3 length: 16 residues. Trimming removed 0 bases from V and 0 bases from J, with 12 bases in between. The germline CDR1 and CDR2 sequences are SGHDT and YYEEEE. The DNA for the CDR3 is TGTGCCAGCAGCTTGGAAGGTCCGGCGTTGAACACTGAAGCTTTCTTT. Protein sequence: CASSLEGPALNTEAFF. The full variable domain, with the rest looked up from reference TRBV5-6 and TRBJ1-1, is DAGVTQSPTHLIKTRGQQVTLRCSPKSGHDTVSWYQQALGQGPQFIFQYYEEEERQRGNFPDRFSGHQFPNYSSELNVNALLLGDSALYLCASSLEGPALNTEAFFGQGTRLTVV.

The table lists this clone with a count of one. The sample has other DNA sequences that encode this CDR3 too. The chain carries TRBV7-6 and TRBJ2-3; 10 nucleotides agree with TRBD2. Germline V lookup: CDR1 SGHVS, CDR2 FNYEAQ. J gave up 0 bases and V 2 bases, and 2 bases lay outside the gene matches. The CDR3 consists of 16 residues. The CDR3 DNA sequence: TGTGCCAGCAGCTTATTAGCGGGAGGAAGCACAGATACGCAGTATTTT. As protein: CASSLLAGGSTDTQYF.

The chain combines TRBV28 with TRBJ2-1; TRBD2 matches at 8 bases. CDR1 and CDR2 from the germline V gene are MDHEN and SYDVKM. CDR3 size: 14 residues. The V gene end was trimmed by 7 bases and the J gene end by 2 bases; junction bases not matched to a gene: 4. The CDR3 region has the DNA TGTGCCAGCATTAGCGGGATCACCTACAATGAGCAGTTCTTC. Translation gives CASISGITYNEQFF.

This clone came up once. The CDR3 sequence is CSPGQTDTQYF. DNA for the CDR3: TGCAGCCCGGGACAAACGGATACGCAGTATTTT. The V gene is TRBV20-1, the J gene TRBJ2-3, with D possibly matching TRBD1 (6 bases). CDR3 length: 11 residues. Per germline, CDR1 DFQATT and CDR2 SNEGSKA (reference sequence).

The chain uses TRBV19 and TRBJ2-7, with a tentative D call TRBD2 (5 bases). The CDR3 sequence is 15 residues long. Deletions cut 2 bases from V and 1 base from J, with 12 bases between. Germline V gene lookup returns CDR1 LNHDA and CDR2 SQIVND (reference sequence). CDR3 amino acids: CASSISGKGSYEQYF. DNA of the CDR3: TGTGCCAGTAGTATATCGGGGAAGGGTTCCTACGAGCAGTACTTC.

In nucleotides, the CDR3 is TGTGCCAGCAGTTTCGTCGGTCCCGGGTTCGGTCAGCCCCAGCATTTT. Amino acids: CASSFVGPGFGQPQHF. The chain couples TRBV28 to TRBJ1-5, with no clear D. V lost 3 bases and J lost 6, with 18 bases in between. Germline V gene data show CDR1 as MDHEN and CDR2 as SYDVKM. This CDR3 is 16 amino acids long.

This sequence joins TRBV6-5 and TRBJ1-2, with D possibly matching TRBD1 (6 bases). Germline V gives CDR1 MNHEY, CDR2 SVGAGI. The V end was cut by 3 bases, the J end by 5 bases, with 10 bases between. This CDR3 comprises 13 residues. The CDR3 sequence is CASSYGGRYGYTF. The CDR3, as DNA: TGTGCCAGCAGTTATGGGGGCCGGTATGGCTACACCTTC.

The chain recombines TRBV10-3 with TRBJ2-3, with a possible D match to TRBD2 (5 bases). The CDR3 spans 18 residues. Germline V gives CDR1 ENHRY, CDR2 SYGVKD. V gave up 10 bases and J gave up 0 bases, with 26 bases separating them. This CDR3 is CASMPHRKVSESTDTQYF. The CDR3 DNA reads TGTGCCAGCATGCCTCACAGAAAAGTTAGCGAAAGCACAGATACGCAGTATTTT.

The V call is TRBV5-4, the J call TRBJ2-7, with 9 bases lining up with TRBD1. CDR1 SGHNT and CDR2 YYREEE come from the germline V gene (reference sequence). The V gene end was trimmed by 2 bases and the J gene end by 5 bases; junction bases not matched to a gene: 11. The CDR3 runs to 16 residues. CDR3 in DNA: TGTGCCAGCAGCTTTCCCCGCGGACAGGGGAGGCACGAGCAGTACTTC. It codes for CASSFPRGQGRHEQYF.

The chain is built from TRBV7-9 and TRBJ1-3, with 8 bases that match TRBD1. V was clipped by 5 bases and J by 8 bases; unmatched bases: 8. The CDR3 covers 14 residues. Looked up from germline, CDR1 is SEHNR and CDR2 is FQNEAQ (reference sequence). As DNA, the CDR3 is TGTGCCAGCAGCAGCAGGGGGCGCGGGGACACCATATATTTT. Its protein product is CASSSRGRGDTIYF.

The rearrangement joins TRBV6-5 to TRBJ1-3, with a weak D call TRBD1 (5 bases). The CDR3 contains 15 residues. Trimming removed 6 bases from V and 0 bases from J, with 12 bases in between. Germline V CDR1 and CDR2: MNHEY, SVGAGI. CDR3 sequence: CASRETANSGNTIYF. The CDR3, as DNA: TGTGCCAGCAGGGAGACAGCAAACTCTGGAAACACCATATATTTT.

The chain links TRBV10-3 to TRBJ2-7, with TRBD2 identical over 7 bases. The germline CDR1 and CDR2 sequences are ENHRY and SYGVKD. The CDR3 runs 14 residues. The V segment lost 2 bases and the J segment 6 bases; nucleotides outside the gene matches: 7. The CDR3 region is CAISEPGLDGEQYF. CDR3 nucleotide sequence: TGTGCCATCAGTGAGCCTGGACTAGACGGCGAGCAGTACTTC.

The chain joins TRBV6-1 to TRBJ1-2; D unresolved. The CDR3 length is 14 residues. The V end lost 3 bases, the J end lost 8 bases, and 16 bases lay between the germline ends. Germline V lookup: CDR1 MNHNS, CDR2 SASEGT. This chain's CDR3 is CASSEGPRAQGYTF. The CDR3 nucleotides read TGTGCCAGCAGTGAGGGCCCAAGGGCTCAGGGCTACACCTTC.

The V call is TRBV5-6, the J call TRBJ2-5; 12 nucleotides line up with TRBD2. The CDR3 sequence is 15 residues long. V lost 4 bases to trimming and J lost 5 bases; unmatched junction nucleotides: 6. Germline V lookup: CDR1 SGHDT, CDR2 YYEEEE. CDR3 residues: CASSRLAGVVETQYF. For the CDR3, the DNA is TGTGCCAGCAGCAGACTAGCGGGAGTAGTGGAGACCCAGTACTTC.

The V and J genes are TRBV5-1 and TRBJ2-5; D call uncertain. From germline, CDR1 is SGHRS and CDR2 YFSETQ. The CDR3 is 13 residues long. Trimming removed 3 bases from V and 4 bases from J, with 10 bases in between. As DNA, the CDR3 is TGCGCCAGCAGCTCGACCCCCGGAGAGACCCAGTACTTC. Protein sequence: CASSSTPGETQYF.

The chain carries TRBV27 and TRBJ2-5, with 8 bases fitting TRBD2. This CDR3 is built from 13 residues. Germline CDR1 and CDR2: MNHEY and SMNVEV (reference sequence). J gave up 4 bases and V 4 bases, and 2 bases lay outside the gene matches. CDR3: CASSWGLGETQYF. The CDR3 DNA reads as TGTGCCAGCAGTTGGGGACTAGGAGAGACCCAGTACTTC.

This chain links TRBV19 with TRBJ2-1; TRBD1 matches 7 bases. The junction had 17 bases not matched to a gene; V was cut back by 9 bases and J by 9 bases. This CDR3 is 15 amino acids long. Germline values: CDR1 LNHDA, CDR2 SQIVND (reference sequence). CDR3 DNA sequence: TGTGCCAGCACCAGCACCGGGACAGTGCCTGGTGAGCAGTTCTTC. Protein product: CASTSTGTVPGEQFF. The whole variable domain, remainder taken from reference TRBV19 and TRBJ2-1, is DGGITQSPKYLFRKEGQNVTLSCEQNLNHDAMYWYRQDPGQGLRLIYYSQIVNDFQKGDIAEGYSVSREKKESFPLTVTSAQKNPTAFYLCASTSTGTVPGEQFFGPGTRLTVL.

This clone was found once. The rearrangement links TRBV19 to TRBJ2-7, with D uncertain. Germline V gene sequence: CDR1 LNHDA, CDR2 SQIVND (reference sequence). The CDR3 consists of 16 residues. V was shortened by 3 bases and J by 2 bases, with 17 bases between the two germline ends. CDR3 in amino acids: CASSIPGGRRTYEQYF. DNA of the CDR3: TGTGCCAGTAGTATCCCCGGTGGCAGGCGCACCTACGAGCAGTACTTC.

The chain employs TRBV9 and TRBJ2-7; D is perhaps TRBD2 (5 bases). Germline assignment: CDR1 SGDLS and CDR2 YYNGEE. V shed 0 bases and J shed 3 bases, with 13 bases lying between them. The CDR3 is 15 residues long. In DNA form, the CDR3 reads TGTGCCAGCAGCGTAGCGGCGGGCACCCACTACGAGCAGTACTTC. Translation: CASSVAAGTHYEQYF.

This chain connects TRBV2 to TRBJ2-7; D call uncertain. V was cut by 2 bases and J by 0 bases, with 8 bases left in between. The CDR3 totals 14 residues. Germline V CDR1 and CDR2: SNHLY, FYNNEI. The CDR3 reads CASSEQGRSYEQYF. The CDR3 nucleotides are TGTGCCAGCAGTGAACAAGGACGCTCCTACGAGCAGTACTTC.

The V gene is TRBV5-4, the J gene TRBJ1-1, with D possibly matching TRBD1 (5 bases). V lost 2 bases to trimming and J lost 10 bases, with 9 bases between them. The CDR3 runs 11 residues. CDR1 and CDR2 (germline): SGHNT, YYREEE (reference sequence). CDR3 nucleotide sequence: TGTGCCAGCAGCTTTCAGGGATCAGCTTTCTTT. This gives the protein CASSFQGSAFF.

This clone was observed a few times. The J gene is TRBJ2-7, the V gene TRBV29-1, with D perhaps given as TRBD1 or TRBD2 (5 bases each). Germline values: CDR1 SQVTM, CDR2 ANQGSEA. The CDR3 is 13 amino acids. Trimming took 1 base from V and 7 from J, leaving 14 bases between them. The CDR3 sequence: CSVEVLRDGEQYF. In DNA form, the CDR3 reads TGCAGCGTTGAAGTGTTGAGGGACGGGGAGCAGTACTTC.

J is TRBJ2-5 and V is TRBV15; D remains unclear. The CDR3 is 14 residues long. Trimming shortened V by 1 base and J by 5 bases, and 11 bases separated the two germline ends. Germline CDR1 is LNHNV and CDR2 is YYDKDF (reference sequence). For the CDR3, the DNA is TGTGCCACCAGCAGAGCAGGACGAGAGGAGACCCAGTACTTC. It translates to CATSRAGREETQYF.

The chain couples TRBV5-1 to TRBJ2-7; possible D gene TRBD1, 6 bases. The CDR3 is 14 amino acids. Trimming took off 4 bases at V and 5 bases at J, with 16 bases between the two ends. The V gene's germline CDR1 is SGHRS and CDR2 YFSETQ. The CDR3 DNA is TGCGCCAGCAGCCGGTCGGCAGGGGCCAACGAGCAGTACTTC. Protein sequence: CASSRSAGANEQYF.

The V gene is TRBV18, the J gene TRBJ1-6; TRBD1 is a possible D gene (5 bases). This CDR3 has 14 amino acids. Trimming took 3 bases from V and 9 from J, leaving 12 bases between them. CDR1 and CDR2 from the germline V gene are KGHSH and LQKENI. The CDR3 is CASSPLGQGSPLHF. The CDR3 nucleotides read TGTGCCAGCTCACCCTTAGGCCAGGGTTCACCCCTCCACTTT. Full variable domain (missing parts from reference TRBV18 and TRBJ1-6): NAGVMQNPRHLVRRRGQEARLRCSPMKGHSHVYWYRQLPEEGLKFMVYLQKENIIDESGMPKERFSAEFPKEGPSILRIQQVVRGDSAAYFCASSPLGQGSPLHFGNGTRLTVT.